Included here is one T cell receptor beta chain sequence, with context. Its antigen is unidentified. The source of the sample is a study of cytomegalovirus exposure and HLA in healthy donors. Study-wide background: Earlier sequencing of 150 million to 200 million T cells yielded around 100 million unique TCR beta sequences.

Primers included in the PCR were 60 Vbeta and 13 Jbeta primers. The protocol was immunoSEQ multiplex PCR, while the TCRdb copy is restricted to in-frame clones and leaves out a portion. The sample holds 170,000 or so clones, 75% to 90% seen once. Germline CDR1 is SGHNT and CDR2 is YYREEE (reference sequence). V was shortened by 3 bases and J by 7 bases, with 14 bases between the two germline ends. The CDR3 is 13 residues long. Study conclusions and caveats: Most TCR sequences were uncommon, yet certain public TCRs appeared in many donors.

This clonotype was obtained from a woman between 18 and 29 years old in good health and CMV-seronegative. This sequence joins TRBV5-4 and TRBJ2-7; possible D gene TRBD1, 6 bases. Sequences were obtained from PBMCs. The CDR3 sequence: CASSSDQGREQYF. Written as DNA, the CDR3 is TGTGCCAGCAGCTCGGACCAGGGGAGAGAGCAGTACTTC.